These T cell receptor beta chains were read from a single sample in a study of beta chain features in type 1 diabetes. The method was immunoSEQ multiplex PCR; TCRdb's version includes in-frame clones alone and lacks a portion of them. The data contain 200,000 to 250,000 clones, approximately 13% of them singletons. The specimen sequenced was naive CD4+ T cells from blood. Source of these receptors: a man aged 25-40 years with type 1 diabetes. Each CDR3 is given with its conserved first and last residue. Fields, in order: V gene, clone size, J gene, D gene, CDR3 DNA, CDR3 protein. D genes are given only for firm matches. Some rows mark clone size as missing; the rest say once, few, many or name a class of expanded clone.

TRBV19	few	TRBJ2-5	TRBD1	TGTGCCAGTAGTCCCCGGACAGGGGGCTGGGGAGAGACCCAGTACTTC	CASSPRTGGWGETQYF
TRBV9	NA	TRBJ1-2	NA	TGTGCCAGCAGCGCCGTCGGGGGGGCAGGGGGCTACACCTTC	CASSAVGGAGGYTF
TRBV7-6	few	TRBJ2-7	TRBD1	TGTGCCAGCACTCGTTCCGGGACAGGGCTTTACGAGCAGTACTTC	CASTRSGTGLYEQYF
TRBV7-9	few	TRBJ1-5	NA	TGTGCCAGCAGCCGCGATAGCAATCAGCCCCAGCATTTT	CASSRDSNQPQHF
TRBV5-1	few	TRBJ2-7	NA	TGCGCCAGCAGCCCCCAGGGCTACTACGAGCAGTACTTC	CASSPQGYYEQYF
TRBV5-6	few	TRBJ2-2	NA	TGTGCCAGCAGCTTGGGTAGCACCGGGGAGCTGTTTTTT	CASSLGSTGELFF
TRBV2	few	TRBJ1-2	NA	TGTGCCAGCAGTCTTAACAGGGATGGCTACACCTTC	CASSLNRDGYTF
TRBV5-1	few	TRBJ2-1	TRBD2	TGCGCCAGCAGCTTGGGCGGGACTAGCGCTTACAATGAGCAGTTCTTC	CASSLGGTSAYNEQFF
TRBV7-9	few	TRBJ2-1	TRBD2	TGTGCCAGCAGCACTTCCTGGGGCGGGAGCTCCTACAATGAGCAGTTCTTC	CASSTSWGGSSYNEQFF
TRBV7-2	few	TRBJ2-7	NA	TGTGCCAGCAGCTTACGCCCCGGTAGCTCCTACGAGCAGTACTTC	CASSLRPGSSYEQYF
TRBV5-1	NA	TRBJ2-1	NA	TGCGCCAGCAGCTTGAACGGGGGAAGCGTCGATGAGCAGTTCTTC	CASSLNGGSVDEQFF
TRBV7-2	few	TRBJ2-7	TRBD1	TGTGCCAGCAGCTTAAGGACAGGGAGTGACGAGCAGTACTTC	CASSLRTGSDEQYF
TRBV5-4	NA	TRBJ2-7	NA	TGTGCCAGCAGCTTGACAGGGAACTACGAGCAGTACTTC	CASSLTGNYEQYF
TRBV6-5	NA	TRBJ2-6	NA	TGTGCCAGCAATCAGGAAACAGGGGCCAACGTCCTGACTTTC	CASNQETGANVLTF
TRBV4-1	few	TRBJ1-5	TRBD1	TGCGCCAGCAGCCAAGGGGGGACAGGGAACAATCAGCCCCAGCATTTT	CASSQGGTGNNQPQHF
TRBV29-1	NA	TRBJ1-1	NA	TGCAGCGTTGAAGATCGCCGAGGTTACACTGAAGCTTTCTTT	CSVEDRRGYTEAFF
TRBV5-1	few	TRBJ1-4	NA	TGCGCCAGCAGCCGAACAGGGACTAATGAAAAACTGTTTTTT	CASSRTGTNEKLFF
TRBV5-1	NA	TRBJ1-5	NA	TGCGCCAGCAGCCCGGCGGGGCTCAATCAGCCCCAGCATTTT	CASSPAGLNQPQHF
TRBV6-6	few	TRBJ2-1	TRBD1	TGTGCCAGCATGAGGCAGGGGGCAAACAATGAGCAGTTCTTC	CASMRQGANNEQFF
TRBV7-2	few	TRBJ2-3	NA	TGTGCCAGCAGCTACGGGTTGGGTCGGGATACGCAGTATTTT	CASSYGLGRDTQYF
TRBV2	few	TRBJ2-3	TRBD2	TGTGCCAGCAGTGTATCTAGCGGGAGCCCAGATACGCAGTATTTT	CASSVSSGSPDTQYF
TRBV7-9	NA	TRBJ1-1	TRBD1	TGTGCCAGCACCCCGACAGGGTCGAGCACTGAAGCTTTCTTT	CASTPTGSSTEAFF
TRBV2	few	TRBJ2-1	NA	TGTGCCAGCAGTTTCAGTATTGAGCAGTTCTTC	CASSFSIEQFF
TRBV5-4	NA	TRBJ2-3	TRBD1	TGTGCCAGCAGCTCGGGGGTCGACAGGGGGAGAACAGATACGCAGTATTTT	CASSSGVDRGRTDTQYF
TRBV30	few	TRBJ2-5	TRBD2	TGTGCCTGGACCCGGGGGGGGGTGCAGACCCAGTACTTC	CAWTRGGVQTQYF
TRBV7-9	few	TRBJ1-4	NA	TGTGCCAGCAGCCTTCCCGGACAGGAAAAACTGTTTTTT	CASSLPGQEKLFF
TRBV2	once	TRBJ2-5	TRBD1	TGTGCCAGCAGCCGCGACAGGGAAGAGACCCAGTACTTC	CASSRDREETQYF
TRBV4-2	NA	TRBJ2-1	TRBD1	TGTGCCAGCAGCCAAGGGACAGGGGGATACAATGAGCAGTTCTTC	CASSQGTGGYNEQFF
TRBV27	NA	TRBJ1-5	NA	TGTGCCAGCAGGGACAGATATAGCAATCAGCCCCAGCATTTT	CASRDRYSNQPQHF
TRBV21-1	few	TRBJ2-6	NA	TGTGCCAGCAGCGAATCCCGGGACGGGAGCTCTGGGGCCAACGTCCTGACTTTC	CASSESRDGSSGANVLTF
TRBV6-1	NA	TRBJ1-5	NA	TGTGCCAGCAGTGAACAGCCGGGGGGCAATCAGCCCCAGCATTTT	CASSEQPGGNQPQHF
TRBV5-1	NA	TRBJ2-7	NA	TGCGCCAGCAGCTTACAGGACGAACGGGCTGAGCAGTACTTC	CASSLQDERAEQYF
TRBV5-1	NA	TRBJ2-1	TRBD1	TGCGCCAGCAGCGTCACCGGGACAGGGGGCGCAGACAATGAGCAGTTCTTC	CASSVTGTGGADNEQFF
TRBV18	few	TRBJ2-1	TRBD2	TGTGCCAGCTCACCAGGTACTAGCGGGACCTACAATGAGCAGTTCTTC	CASSPGTSGTYNEQFF
TRBV2	few	TRBJ2-5	TRBD2	TGTGCCAGCAGGGGGGGGGTGGCACAAGAGACCCAGTACTTC	CASRGGVAQETQYF
TRBV11-2	NA	TRBJ2-7	NA	TGTGCCAGCAGTATAGAGCGGCGGATCAACGAGCAGTACTTC	CASSIERRINEQYF
TRBV6-5	few	TRBJ1-2	NA	TGTGCCAGCAGTTACGCGGCGGGGGGATTGAACTATGGCTACACCTTC	CASSYAAGGLNYGYTF
TRBV14	NA	TRBJ1-1	NA	TGTGCCAGCAGCCAAGTGCACCCTAACTTTAACACTGAAGCTTTCTTT	CASSQVHPNFNTEAFF
TRBV5-6	NA	TRBJ2-2	NA	TGTGCCAGCAGCTTGGAAGTCCGAGCGAACACCGGGGAGCTGTTTTTT	CASSLEVRANTGELFF
TRBV9	few	TRBJ2-1	TRBD2	TGTGCCAGCAGCCCCCGGGTAGCGGGGGGGCGAAATGAGCAGTTCTTC	CASSPRVAGGRNEQFF